This T cell receptor beta chain was found in a study of blood T cell repertoires in COVID-19. Overall study: T cells, B-cell-depleted T cells, or PBMCs supplied cDNA or gDNA.

In germline, CDR1 is SGHDT, CDR2 YYEEEE. This CDR3 spans 15 amino acids. The V end was cut by 4 bases, the J end by 3 bases, with 16 bases between. The count of this clone is one. Study processing details: Estimation of nucleated cell counts relied on the amplification of reference gene primers. Using immunoSEQ multiplex PCR, the repertoire was profiled, and TCRdb retains in-frame clones only, with some absent. Clone size and the V and J calls come from that table; the DNA yielded D and trimming. The table includes about 14,000 clones, 90% detected once. The TCR was taken from a human donor with active COVID-19. The donor label of this sample is uncertain. V is TRBV5-6 and J is TRBJ1-2; D is undetermined. Sequenced input: peripheral blood. The CDR3 is CASSQVFGVDYGYTF. Written as DNA, the CDR3 is TGTGCCAGCAGCCAGGTTTTCGGGGTTGACTATGGCTACACCTTC.